The 30 T cell receptor beta chains below all came from one sample that was sequenced in a study of T cells in women clearing cervical HPV infection. The data were produced by immunoSEQ multiplex PCR, yet TCRdb's version contains in-frame clones alone and is incomplete. There are tens of thousands of clones in the sample, with 4.2% held by the top ten. The source material was blood buffy coat. The origin of the receptors is a woman between 18 and 75 years old with a cervical HPV16 infection that either progressed to CIN3+ or cleared (not recorded which).

For this clone: The read falls 3 residues short of the CDR3 end, and the missing part is taken from the germline J gene. V and J are TRBV29-1 and TRBJ2-7; 8 positions match TRBD1. The ends lost 6 bases at V and 3 bases at J; junction bases unmatched: 1. This CDR3 is built from 11 residues. Germline V gene sequence: CDR1 SQVTM, CDR2 ANQGSEA. The CDR3 reads CSVGTGYEQYF. CDR3 DNA (partial): TGCAGCGTGGGGACAGGCTACGAG.

With regard to this clone: The read halts 3 residues ahead of the CDR3 end, with the missing end drawn from the germline J gene. J is TRBJ2-5 and V is TRBV5-1, with 8 bases aligning to TRBD2. CDR3 length: 15 residues. The germline gives CDR1 SGHRS, CDR2 YFSETQ. With 4 bases clipped from V and 0 bases from J, the junction kept 5 bases outside the gene matches. CDR3 DNA (partial): TGCGCCAGCAGCAACGTAGCGGGGCACCAAGAGACC. As protein: CASSNVAGHQET. The full CDR3 is CASSNVAGHQETQYF.

In regard to this clone: Read sequence stops 3 residues before the CDR3 end, and the germline J gene provides the missing end. The genes are TRBV7-2 and TRBJ2-7; 7 bases fit TRBD2. The trim removed 5 bases at V and 1 base at J, leaving 8 bases unmatched. The germline V gene encodes CDR1 SGHTA and CDR2 FQGNSA. This CDR3 is built from 15 residues. CDR3 DNA (partial): TGTGCCAGCAGCCGTACTGGGGGGGGGTCCTACGAG. Translated: CASSRTGGGSYE. The full CDR3 protein reads CASSRTGGGSYEQYF.

About this clone: The read stops 3 residues short of the end of the CDR3; the missing end is completed from the germline J gene. The chain links TRBV12-3 or TRBV12-4 to TRBJ2-5; weak D call: TRBD2 (6 bases). The germline V and J ends were trimmed by 0 bases and 1 base, with 12 bases remaining between them. CDR3 length: 16 residues. The chain's CDR3 is CASSLAMGGRQETQYF. The sequenced CDR3 bases are TGTGCCAGCAGTTTAGCTATGGGGGGTCGCCAAGAGACC.

Points on this clone: The read ends 3 residues shy of where the CDR3 ends; the end is completed using the germline J gene. V and J are TRBV6-1 and TRBJ2-1; 8 positions agree with TRBD2. V was clipped by 4 bases and J by 2 bases; unmatched bases: 7. This CDR3 spans 16 amino acids. Germline-derived CDR1 and CDR2 are MNHNS and SASEGT. The chain's CDR3 is CASSAAQAGAYNEQFF. CDR3 DNA (partial): TGTGCCAGCAGTGCCGCCCAAGCGGGAGCCTACAATGAG.

About this clone: The read halts 3 residues ahead of the CDR3 end, with the missing end drawn from the germline J gene. This chain uses TRBV7-9 with TRBJ1-2; no clear D gene. The CDR3 extends over 12 amino acids. Per the germline V gene, CDR1 is SEHNR and CDR2 is FQNEAQ (reference sequence). CDR3 DNA, as far as it was read: TGTGCCAGCAGCTCCACCGATCGCGAC. It encodes CASSSTDRD. Given in full, the CDR3 is CASSSTDRDYTF.

Comment on this clone: Sequencing ends 3 residues short of the CDR3 end; the germline J gene provides the rest. This chain links TRBV19 with TRBJ1-1; D is undetermined. This CDR3 is 14 amino acids long. Germline V CDR1 and CDR2: LNHDA, SQIVND (reference sequence). The V and J ends lost 3 bases and 1 base respectively, with 9 bases between them. CDR3 loop: CASSMRGSNTEAFF. CDR3 DNA (partial): TGTGCCAGTAGTATGCGCGGTTCGAACACTGAA.

Worth noting for this clone: The missing CDR3 end, 3 residues past where the read stops, is filled in from the germline J gene. The rearrangement uses TRBV7-2 and TRBJ1-2; a possible D gene is TRBD1 (6 bases). Between the trimmed V and J ends, which lost 1 base and 5 bases, there was a span of 14 bases. Germline V gives CDR1 SGHTA, CDR2 FQGNSA. This CDR3 spans 15 amino acids. The covered CDR3 bases are TGTGCCAGCAGCTTAGGGCCAGGGGAAGGATATGGC. Protein: CASSLGPGEGYG. The full CDR3 is CASSLGPGEGYGYTF.

CDR3 DNA (partial): TGCAGCGTATCGGACAGGGCGTACGAG. Protein: CSVSDRAYE. The entire CDR3 is CSVSDRAYEQYF. The chain recombines TRBV29-1 with TRBJ2-7, with 8 nucleotides matching TRBD1. The read terminates 3 residues before the CDR3 end, so the remaining end is supplied by the germline J gene. J lost 4 bases, V lost 6 bases, and 5 bases had no gene match. Germline assignment: CDR1 SQVTM and CDR2 ANQGSEA. This CDR3 has 12 amino acids.

Comment on this clone: The read falls 3 residues short of the CDR3 end, and the missing part is taken from the germline J gene. J is TRBJ2-7 and V is TRBV4-2; D ambiguous. The CDR3 totals 16 residues. Germline lookup yields CDR1 LGHNA and CDR2 YNFKEQ. V was cut by 1 base and J by 6 bases, with 19 bases left in between. CDR3 sequence: CASSQVQRESFAEQYF. The part of the CDR3 DNA that was read is TGTGCCAGCAGCCAAGTCCAGCGAGAGTCTTTCGCCGAG.

As to this clone: The missing CDR3 end, 3 residues past where the read stops, is filled in from the germline J gene. This chain uses TRBV5-8 with TRBJ2-7, with 11 bases that match TRBD2. CDR3 length equals 15 residues. With 4 bases clipped from V and 4 bases from J, the junction kept 7 bases outside the gene matches. Looked up from germline, CDR1 is SGHTS and CDR2 is YDEGEE. Incomplete CDR3 DNA: TGTGCCAGCAGCCGTCGACTAGCGGGATATTACGAG. It translates to CASSRRLAGYYE. The whole CDR3 reads CASSRRLAGYYEQYF.

Concerning this clone itself: The read comes to an end 3 residues before the CDR3 does, leaving the germline J gene to fill in the end. The chain joins TRBV6-2 or TRBV6-3 to TRBJ2-7, with D perhaps TRBD1 (6 bases). The germline V gene encodes CDR1 MNHEY and CDR2 SVGEGT. The CDR3 has 11 residues. V lost 10 bases and J lost 5, with 12 bases in between. CDR3: CAIGQSNEQYF. The CDR3 DNA, read in part, is TGTGCCATCGGACAGTCCAACGAG.

The CDR3 bases that were read are TGTGCCAGCAGTCGCCTTCCCTCCTCCAGGGGGGAGACC. Protein: CASSRLPSSRGET. The full CDR3 protein is CASSRLPSSRGETQYF. The V call is TRBV6-2 or TRBV6-3, the J call TRBJ2-5; 7 bases line up with TRBD1. From the germline J gene comes the end of the CDR3, since the read stops 3 residues before it. Unmatched junction bases numbered 14, after V lost 5 bases and J lost 5 bases. Germline V gene lookup returns CDR1 MNHEY and CDR2 SVGEGT. The CDR3 loop spans 16 amino acids.

A note on this clone: The observed sequence ends 3 residues before the CDR3 terminus, with the missing tail filled in from the germline J gene. This chain joins TRBV23-1 and TRBJ2-7, with 8 bases aligning to TRBD1. TRBV23-1 is an ORF, with its function uncertain. V lost 2 bases, J lost 3 bases, and 6 bases stayed unmatched. This CDR3 spans 15 amino acids. CDR3: CASSQPDREYYEQYF. CDR3 bases read: TGCGCCAGCAGTCAACCGGACAGGGAATACTACGAG.

About this clone itself: The read comes to an end 3 residues before the CDR3 does, leaving the germline J gene to fill in the end. V and J are TRBV10-1 and TRBJ2-7; D possibly corresponds to TRBD1 (6 bases). Per germline, CDR1 WNHNN and CDR2 SYGVQD (reference sequence). The CDR3 loop spans 13 amino acids. V was shortened by 3 bases and J by 5 bases, with 11 bases between the two germline ends. This CDR3 is CASSDLRGHEQYF. The CDR3 bases that were read are TGCGCCAGCAGTGATCTCAGGGGCCACGAG.

Regarding this clone: The read ends 3 residues early relative to the CDR3; the germline J gene fills the gap. The chain has TRBV5-1 and TRBJ2-1; 11 bases are a match to TRBD1. CDR3 length: 15 amino acids. Losses at the gene ends were 4 bases for V and 6 bases for J; bases not matched to a gene: 6. CDR1 is SGHRS and CDR2 is YFSETQ in the germline V gene. The CDR3: CASSTPGTGGNEQFF. The CDR3 DNA, read in part, is TGCGCCAGCAGCACCCCCGGGACAGGGGGCAATGAG. The complete variable domain, with remaining parts taken from reference TRBV5-1 and TRBJ2-1, reads KAGVTQTPRYLIKTRGQQVTLSCSPISGHRSVSWYQQTPGQGLQFLFEYFSETQRNKGNFPGRFSGRQFSNSRSEMNVSTLELGDSALYLCASSTPGTGGNEQFFGPGTRLTVL.

Concerning this clone: The CDR3 extends 3 residues past the end of the read, so its final part is completed from the germline J gene. V and J are TRBV19 and TRBJ2-1, with a tentative D call TRBD2 (6 bases). Per the germline V gene, CDR1 is LNHDA and CDR2 is SQIVND (reference sequence). Trimming left V 6 bases short and J 8 bases short, with 14 bases between. The CDR3 loop spans 13 amino acids. The sequenced CDR3 bases are TGTGCCAGTAGACAGAGGAGGGTAGATGAG. Its protein is CASRQRRVDE. The entire CDR3 reads CASRQRRVDEQFF.

Remarks on this clone: The read gets to within 3 residues of the CDR3 end, and the germline J gene fills in the rest. The chain recombines TRBV2 with TRBJ2-5, with 10 bases matching TRBD2. Losses at the gene ends were 1 base for V and 5 bases for J; bases not matched to a gene: 10. The CDR3 has 17 amino acids. The germline CDR1 and CDR2 sequences are SNHLY and FYNNEI. Partial CDR3 DNA: TGTGCCAGCAGTGAAGGGGAAAGCGGGGGGGCCGGTGAGACC. Residues: CASSEGESGGAGET. The whole CDR3 region reads CASSEGESGGAGETQYF.

Comments on this clone: The read stops 3 residues short of the end of the CDR3; the missing end is completed from the germline J gene. This chain uses TRBV20-1 with TRBJ2-3, with 7 positions matching TRBD1. Looked up from germline, CDR1 is DFQATT and CDR2 is SNEGSKA (reference sequence). The CDR3 is made up of 17 amino acids. The ends lost 3 bases at V and 0 bases at J; junction bases unmatched: 12. The part of the CDR3 DNA that was read is TGCAGTGCTAGTACTGCCGGACAGGCCCGTAGCACAGATACG. Translated, it gives CSASTAGQARSTDT. The whole CDR3 region reads CSASTAGQARSTDTQYF.

Worth noting for this clone: The CDR3 end falls 3 residues outside the read, so it is completed with the germline J gene. The chain joins TRBV11-2 to TRBJ2-7; 8 nucleotides line up with TRBD2. The germline V gene encodes CDR1 SGHAT and CDR2 FQNNGV. This CDR3 contains 12 residues. With 5 bases clipped from V and 6 bases from J, the junction kept 3 bases outside the gene matches. Incomplete CDR3 DNA: TGTGCCAGCAGCCACGGGGGGGCCGAG. Protein: CASSHGGAE. The CDR3 in its entirety is CASSHGGAEQYF.

Remarks on this clone: The read ends 3 residues shy of where the CDR3 ends; the end is completed using the germline J gene. V gene TRBV10-3 combines with J gene TRBJ1-1; the D is unclear. The CDR3 sequence is 13 residues long. Trimming removed 4 bases at V and 1 base at J, with 7 bases between. In germline, CDR1 is ENHRY, CDR2 SYGVKD. The CDR3 sequence is CAISGERNTEAFF. Partial CDR3 DNA: TGTGCCATCAGTGGCGAGAGGAACACTGAA.

Remarks on this clone: From the germline J gene comes the end of the CDR3, since the read stops 3 residues before it. This chain joins TRBV7-3 and TRBJ1-6; perhaps TRBD1 as D (6 bases). The V end lost 2 bases, the J end lost 9 bases, and 11 bases lay between the germline ends. Per germline, CDR1 SGHTA and CDR2 FQGTGA. The CDR3 runs 14 residues. The CDR3 loop is CASSLYRVGSPLHF. CDR3 DNA (partial): TGTGCCAGCAGCTTATACAGGGTGGGTTCACCC.

Of note for this clone: The read ends 3 residues early relative to the CDR3; the germline J gene fills the gap. The chain has TRBV11-2 and TRBJ2-2, with D perhaps matching TRBD1 (5 bases). The CDR3 contains 12 residues. The V and J ends lost 11 bases and 6 bases respectively, with 13 bases between them. CDR1 SGHAT and CDR2 FQNNGV come from the germline V gene. The sequenced part of the CDR3 DNA is TGTGCCGCGATCCAGGGTCCCGGGGAG. Protein product: CAAIQGPGE. The CDR3 in its entirety is CAAIQGPGELFF.

To note about this clone: The read is 3 residues too short to cover the CDR3 end, so that end is filled in from the germline J gene. This rearrangement joins TRBV16 to TRBJ1-2; D may be TRBD1 (6 bases). This CDR3 is built from 12 residues. Germline CDR1 and CDR2: KGHSY and FQNENV. CDR3 bases read: TGTGCCAGCAGCCAATTCAGGGGCAGC. Its translation is CASSQFRGS. The full CDR3 protein reads CASSQFRGSYTF.

Concerning this clone: The observed sequence ends 3 residues before the CDR3 terminus, with the missing tail filled in from the germline J gene. This chain links TRBV6-2 or TRBV6-3 with TRBJ2-7; 8 bases are a match to TRBD2. J gave up 2 bases and V 7 bases, and 4 bases lay outside the gene matches. CDR1 and CDR2 (germline): MNHEY, SVGEGT. The CDR3 sequence is 13 residues long. The CDR3 sequence is CASTLGLAYEQYF. The DNA read from the CDR3 is TGTGCCAGCACTCTGGGACTAGCCTACGAG.

The CDR3 spells CASSEGLSNEQYF. The sequenced part of the CDR3 DNA is TGTGCCAGCAGTGAAGGGCTCTCGAACGAG. This chain connects TRBV6-1 to TRBJ2-7; D ambiguous. The sequenced fragment ends 3 residues before the CDR3 boundary, so the rest is inferred from the germline J gene. The V and J ends lost 1 base and 5 bases respectively, with 9 bases between them. The CDR3 totals 13 residues. Germline CDR1 is MNHNS and CDR2 is SASEGT.

About this clone itself: The missing CDR3 end, 3 residues past where the read stops, is filled in from the germline J gene. This chain links TRBV11-1 with TRBJ1-6; TRBD1 is a possible D gene (6 bases). The V end was cut by 4 bases, the J end by 10 bases, with 11 bases between. The CDR3 covers 13 residues. Per germline, CDR1 SGHAT and CDR2 FQDESV (reference sequence). The sequenced CDR3 bases are TGTGCCAGCAGCTACACAGGGAAATCACCC. Translated, it gives CASSYTGKSP. The whole CDR3 protein reads CASSYTGKSPLHF.

Comments on this clone: The CDR3 goes on 3 residues after the read ends, and that part is filled in from the germline J gene. The chain uses TRBV7-3 and TRBJ1-6; possibly TRBD1 for D (6 bases). This CDR3 comprises 16 residues. The V end was cut by 4 bases, the J end by 10 bases, with 20 bases between. The V gene's germline CDR1 is SGHTA and CDR2 FQGTGA. The CDR3 DNA, read in part, is TGTGCCAGCAGCTCCGAGGGGGGCGTGGGGGGGTCACCC. It translates to CASSSEGGVGGSP. The whole CDR3 protein reads CASSSEGGVGGSPLHF.

A remark on this clone: The CDR3 is cut off 3 residues early in the read; its end comes from the germline J gene. The chain recombines TRBV5-4 with TRBJ2-1, with 10 positions matching TRBD1. The J segment lost 7 bases and the V segment lost 10 bases, leaving 11 bases of the junction unmatched. This CDR3 contains 14 residues. Germline V CDR1 and CDR2: SGHNT, YYREEE (reference sequence). The sequenced part of the CDR3 DNA is TGTGCCCACTCCGACAGGGGGCGCTGGAATGAG. Its protein is CAHSDRGRWNE. The CDR3 in its entirety is CAHSDRGRWNEQFF. The full variable domain, completed using reference TRBV5-4 and TRBJ2-1, is ETGVTQSPTHLIKTRGQQVTLRCSSQSGHNTVSWYQQALGQGPQFIFQYYREEENGRGNFPPRFSGLQFPNYSSELNVNALELDDSALYLCAHSDRGRWNEQFFGPGTRLTVL.

Remarks on this clone: With the read ending 3 residues before the CDR3 end, the germline J gene is used to fill in that end. The V call is TRBV2, the J call TRBJ2-7; 8 bases line up with TRBD2. CDR3 length: 14 residues. With 5 bases clipped from V and 3 bases from J, the junction kept 6 bases outside the gene matches. Germline lookup yields CDR1 SNHLY and CDR2 FYNNEI. The chain's CDR3 is CASSRGGLVYEQYF. The part of the CDR3 DNA that was read is TGTGCCAGCAGTCGAGGGGGACTAGTCTACGAG.